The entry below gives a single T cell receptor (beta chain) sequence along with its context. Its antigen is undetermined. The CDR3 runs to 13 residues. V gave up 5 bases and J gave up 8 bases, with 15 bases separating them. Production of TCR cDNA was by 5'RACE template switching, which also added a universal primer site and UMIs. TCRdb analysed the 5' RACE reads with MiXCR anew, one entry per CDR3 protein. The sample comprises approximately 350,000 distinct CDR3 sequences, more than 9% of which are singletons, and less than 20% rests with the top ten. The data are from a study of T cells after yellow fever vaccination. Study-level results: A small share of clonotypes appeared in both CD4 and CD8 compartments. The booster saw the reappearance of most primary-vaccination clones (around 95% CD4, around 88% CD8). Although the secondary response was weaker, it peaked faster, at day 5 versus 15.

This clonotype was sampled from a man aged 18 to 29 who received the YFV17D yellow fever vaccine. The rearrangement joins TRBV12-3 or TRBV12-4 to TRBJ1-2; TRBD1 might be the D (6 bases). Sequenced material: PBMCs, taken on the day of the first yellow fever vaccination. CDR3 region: CASSPGAVRGYTF. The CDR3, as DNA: TGTGCCAGCAGTCCAGGGGCAGTAAGGGGCTACACCTTC.